This T cell receptor beta chain was sequenced in a study of blood T cell repertoires in COVID-19. As regards this clone: Distinct nucleotide sequences in the sample also encode this CDR3.

Looked up from germline, CDR1 is SGHNT and CDR2 is YENEEA. V shed 1 base and J 3 bases; nucleotides not matched to a gene: 2. There are 16 residues in the CDR3. The assay was immunoSEQ multiplex PCR, and TCRdb's table has in-frame clones only and misses some. Of roughly 180,000 clones in the sample, roughly 94% were seen once. The chain joins TRBV11-3 to TRBJ2-1, with TRBD2 identical over 11 bases. The receptor was derived from a man younger than 45 with COVID-19, enrolled during active disease. Sequencing used peripheral blood. The CDR3 DNA reads as TGTGCCAGCAGCTTAGGGGGGACTAGCGGCTACAATGAGCAGTTCTTC. Amino acid sequence: CASSLGGTSGYNEQFF.